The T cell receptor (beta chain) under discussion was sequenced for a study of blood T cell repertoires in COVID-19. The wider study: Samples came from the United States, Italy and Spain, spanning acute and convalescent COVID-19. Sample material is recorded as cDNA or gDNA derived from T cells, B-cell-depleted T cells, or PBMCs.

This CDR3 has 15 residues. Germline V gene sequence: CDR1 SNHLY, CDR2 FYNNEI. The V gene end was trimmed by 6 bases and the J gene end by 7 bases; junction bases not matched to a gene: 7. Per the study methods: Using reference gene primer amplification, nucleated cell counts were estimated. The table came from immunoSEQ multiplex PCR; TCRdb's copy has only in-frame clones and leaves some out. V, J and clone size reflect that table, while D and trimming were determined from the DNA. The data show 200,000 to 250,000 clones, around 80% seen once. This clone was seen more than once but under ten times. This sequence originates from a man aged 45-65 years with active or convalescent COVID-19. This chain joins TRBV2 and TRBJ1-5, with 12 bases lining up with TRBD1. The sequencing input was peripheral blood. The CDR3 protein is CASSEGTGGFQPQHF. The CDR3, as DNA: TGTGCCAGCAGCGAGGGGACAGGGGGCTTCCAGCCCCAGCATTTT.